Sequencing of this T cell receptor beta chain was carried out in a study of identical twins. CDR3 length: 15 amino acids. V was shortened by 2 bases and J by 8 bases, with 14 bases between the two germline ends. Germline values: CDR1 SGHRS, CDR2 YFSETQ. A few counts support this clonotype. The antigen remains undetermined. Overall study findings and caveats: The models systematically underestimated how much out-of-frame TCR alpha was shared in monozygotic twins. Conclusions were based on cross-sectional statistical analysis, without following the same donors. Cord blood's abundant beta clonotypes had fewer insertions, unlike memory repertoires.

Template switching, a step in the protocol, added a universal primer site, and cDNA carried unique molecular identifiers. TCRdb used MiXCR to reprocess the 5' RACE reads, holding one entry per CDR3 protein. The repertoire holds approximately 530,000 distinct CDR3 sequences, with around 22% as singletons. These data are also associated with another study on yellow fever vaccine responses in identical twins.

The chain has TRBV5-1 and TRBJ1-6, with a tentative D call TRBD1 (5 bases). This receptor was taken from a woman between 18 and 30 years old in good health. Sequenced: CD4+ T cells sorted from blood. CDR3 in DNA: TGCGCCAGCAGCTTACAGGTCTTGGGGGATTCACCCCTCCACTTT. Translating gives CASSLQVLGDSPLHF.